Listed below are T cell receptor beta chains from one sample, sequenced in a study of OX40 agonist ivuxolimab in advanced cancers. Some clones are missing from TCRdb's copy, which holds only in-frame ones; the method was immunoSEQ multiplex PCR. The repertoire includes 35,000 to 55,000 clones, about 95% of them detected once, and about 11% sits in the top ten. The sequenced sample was CD4+ or CD8+ T cells sorted from blood, obtained in a trial of the OX40 agonist ivuxolimab. Receptor source: an adult with an advanced solid tumor such as melanoma, head and neck, liver or kidney cancer. CDR3s include the opening cysteine and the closing phenylalanine or tryptophan. A D gene is named only where the DNA matches it firmly. Size is stated for part of the rows, as once, few or many counts, or as a class when the clone is expanded.

>-|TRBJ2-7|TRBV5-6|-
CASLQGGNEQYF
TGTGCCAGCCTTCAGGGAGGCAACGAGCAGTACTTC
>-|TRBJ2-7|TRBV6-1|-
CASSEKGPAYEQYF
TGTGCCAGCAGTGAAAAGGGGCCGGCGTACGAGCAGTACTTC
>-|TRBJ2-3|TRBV9|-
CASSQLTTDTQYF
TGTGCCAGCAGTCAGCTGACCACAGATACGCAGTATTTT
>-|TRBJ2-5|TRBV5-1|-
CASSLTGFETQYF
TGCGCCAGCAGCTTGACAGGGTTTGAGACCCAGTACTTC
>-|TRBJ2-2|TRBV7-9|TRBD2
CASSLKGTGTTRTGELFF
TGTGCCAGCAGCTTAAAGGGAACCGGGACTACGAGGACCGGGGAGCTGTTTTTT
>-|TRBJ2-7|TRBV19|TRBD1
CASSMGTGDYEQYF
TGTGCCAGTAGTATGGGGACAGGGGACTACGAGCAGTACTTC
>medium-sized|TRBJ1-4|TRBV30|TRBD1
CARQGTNEKLFF
TGTGCCAGACAGGGTACAAATGAAAAACTGTTTTTT
>-|TRBJ2-7|TRBV9|-
CASSVAGGNSYEQYF
TGTGCCAGCAGCGTAGCTGGCGGCAACTCCTACGAGCAGTACTTC
>-|TRBJ2-1|TRBV11-3|-
CASRKPGSPYNEQFF
TGTGCCAGCAGGAAACCAGGGTCCCCCTACAATGAGCAGTTCTTC
>-|TRBJ2-5|TRBV7-2|TRBD2
CASSLALLAGETQYF
TGTGCCAGCAGCTTAGCGCTACTAGCGGGAGAGACCCAGTACTTC
>-|TRBJ1-1|TRBV27|-
CASSYDPAGLEAFF
TGTGCCAGCAGTTATGATCCGGCAGGGCTTGAAGCTTTCTTT
>-|TRBJ2-1|TRBV28|TRBD2
CASSQPTGLAGGMDNEQFF
TGTGCCAGCAGCCAACCGACAGGTTTGGCGGGAGGAATGGACAATGAGCAGTTCTTC
>-|TRBJ2-1|TRBV4-1|TRBD2
CASSQSWTSGTYNEQFF
TGCGCCAGCAGCCAGTCCTGGACTAGCGGAACCTACAATGAGCAGTTCTTC
>-|TRBJ1-4|TRBV28|TRBD1
CASGQDSEKLFF
TGTGCCAGCGGACAGGATTCTGAAAAACTGTTTTTT
>-|TRBJ2-3|TRBV29-1|-
CSGTGDSTDTQYF
TGCAGCGGTACAGGAGATAGCACAGATACGCAGTATTTT
>-|TRBJ1-5|TRBV7-9|TRBD1
CASSSDGTGDHQPQHF
TGTGCCAGCAGCTCCGACGGGACAGGGGATCATCAGCCCCAGCATTTT
>-|TRBJ1-2|TRBV9|-
CASSPSRGTQPYGYTF
TGTGCCAGCAGCCCCTCACGTGGGACCCAGCCTTATGGCTACACCTTC
>-|TRBJ2-7|TRBV9|-
CASSVENDYEQYF
TGTGCCAGCAGCGTAGAGAACGACTACGAGCAGTACTTC
>-|TRBJ2-7|TRBV11-2|-
CASSLESGVSPSEQYF
TGTGCCAGCAGCTTAGAATCGGGAGTATCCCCCAGCGAGCAGTACTTC
>-|TRBJ2-1|TRBV4-1|-
CASSLLSAGFGYEQFF
TGCGCCAGCAGCCTTCTCTCGGCGGGTTTTGGCTATGAGCAGTTCTTC
>-|TRBJ2-7|TRBV7-9|TRBD1
CASSSGTGYEQYF
TGTGCCAGCAGTTCCGGGACAGGGTACGAGCAGTACTTC
>-|TRBJ1-1|TRBV29-1|-
CSVEDPGFEAFF
TGCAGCGTTGAAGATCCAGGGTTTGAAGCTTTCTTT
>-|TRBJ2-7|TRBV6-1|TRBD1
CAIPGQGFYEQYF
TGTGCCATCCCGGGACAGGGATTCTACGAGCAGTACTTC
>once|TRBJ2-7|TRBV9|-
CASSGRAAPKKHF
TGTGCCAGCAGCGGAAGGGCGGCTCCAAAAAAACACTTC
>-|TRBJ1-1|TRBV5-1|TRBD1
CASSVEGAGYGTEAFF
TGCGCCAGCAGCGTCGAGGGGGCCGGGTATGGCACTGAAGCTTTCTTT
>-|TRBJ2-2|TRBV5-1|-
CASSYGGDKYTGELFF
TGCGCCAGCAGCTACGGAGGGGACAAGTACACCGGCGAGCTGTTTTTT
>-|TRBJ1-1|TRBV19|TRBD1
CASSLWNYRGWTEAFF
TGTGCCAGTAGCTTATGGAATTACAGGGGATGGACTGAAGCTTTCTTT
>-|TRBJ2-3|TRBV7-6|-
CASSLARRGMGTDTQYF
TGTGCCAGCAGCTTAGCGCGGCGGGGTATGGGTACAGATACGCAGTATTTT
>-|TRBJ2-7|TRBV9|-
CASSEDNGGPYEQYF
TGTGCCAGCAGCGAGGATAATGGCGGGCCCTACGAGCAGTACTTC
>-|TRBJ2-3|TRBV7-8|-
CASSLDRAQTYPRLYTDTQYF
TGTGCCAGCAGCTTAGATAGGGCTCAGACCTACCCGAGGCTTTACACAGATACGCAGTATTTT
>-|TRBJ2-7|TRBV4-1|TRBD2
CASSPGGRGYEQYF
TGCGCCAGCAGCCCGGGAGGGAGAGGCTACGAGCAGTACTTC
>-|TRBJ2-4|TRBV27|-
CASSSVGAYIQYF
TGTGCCAGCAGTTCCGTTGGAGCTTACATTCAGTACTTC
>once|TRBJ1-1|TRBV27|-
CASSPGRGRTEAFF
TGTGCCAGCAGTCCCGGGAGGGGGAGGACTGAAGCTTTCTTT
>-|TRBJ1-1|TRBV4-2|TRBD1
CASRTIDRAQTMNTEAFF
TGTGCCAGCAGAACCATAGACAGGGCGCAAACTATGAACACTGAAGCTTTCTTT
>-|TRBJ2-3|TRBV5-1|-
CASSLGASATDTQYF
TGCGCCAGCAGCTTGGGGGCGTCGGCCACAGATACGCAGTATTTT
>-|TRBJ2-7|TRBV7-9|-
CASSLEGGGGEQYF
TGTGCCAGCAGCTTAGAGGGTGGGGGAGGTGAGCAGTACTTC
>-|TRBJ1-1|TRBV6-5|TRBD1
CASRVETGVPEAFF
TGTGCCAGCAGGGTTGAAACAGGGGTTCCTGAAGCTTTCTTT
>-|TRBJ2-1|TRBV10-1|-
CAGFDYFQSLSYNEQFF
TGCGCCGGCTTTGACTACTTTCAATCCTTATCCTACAATGAGCAGTTCTTC
>-|TRBJ1-3|TRBV30|-
CAWSGRGPGNTIYF
TGTGCCTGGAGTGGCAGGGGACCTGGAAACACCATATATTTT
>once|TRBJ2-7|TRBV23-1|-
CASSQDRPPYEQYF
TGCGCCAGCAGTCAAGACAGGCCCCCCTACGAGCAGTACTTC
>-|TRBJ2-5|TRBV7-8|TRBD2
CASSLREGRPQETQYF
TGTGCCAGCAGCTTACGGGAGGGGCGGCCCCAAGAGACCCAGTACTTC
>-|TRBJ2-3|TRBV4-2|-
CASSQDISGSTDTQYF
TGTGCCAGCAGCCAAGATATTAGCGGATCCACAGATACGCAGTATTTT
>-|TRBJ2-1|TRBV5-6|-
CASSLGDLGAEQFF
TGTGCCAGCAGCTTGGGGGACCTAGGCGCTGAGCAGTTCTTC
>once|TRBJ1-2|TRBV30|TRBD1
CAWTGTAYGYTF
TGTGCCTGGACCGGGACAGCTTATGGCTACACCTTC
>-|TRBJ1-1|TRBV5-1|-
CASSALNGTGLMNTEAFF
TGCGCCAGCAGCGCCTTAAATGGTACGGGCCTCATGAACACTGAAGCTTTCTTT
>-|TRBJ1-1|TRBV6-6|-
CASSSLSKHEAFF
TGTGCCAGCAGTTCCTTGTCCAAACACGAAGCTTTCTTT
>-|TRBJ1-2|TRBV9|-
CASSASPLSKFYGYTF
TGTGCCAGCAGCGCCAGTCCGCTGTCGAAATTCTATGGCTACACCTTC
>-|TRBJ2-7|TRBV28|-
CASSQPTGPSYEQYF
TGTGCCAGCAGTCAACCCACAGGGCCCTCCTACGAGCAGTACTTC
>-|TRBJ2-1|TRBV7-9|TRBD2
CASSPGTSYNEQFF
TGTGCCAGCAGCCCCGGGACTAGCTACAATGAGCAGTTCTTC